A selection of T cell receptor beta chains follows, all from one sample in a study of shared clonotypes between healthy human individuals. The table came from immunoSEQ multiplex PCR; TCRdb's copy has only in-frame clones and leaves some out. Of approximately 2,200,000 clones listed, 90% to 95% are singletons. The sample was naive CD8+ T cells from PBMCs. All receptors come from a man aged 18 to 29 in good health. Some clones in this sample may be carry-over from other donors' samples. Each CDR3 is given with its conserved first and last residue. D genes are given only for firm matches. Where a row states a size, it is once, few, many or the class of an expanded clone; other rows omit it.

V	D	size	J	DNA	CDR3
TRBV28	TRBD2	-	TRBJ2-2	TGTGCCAGCAGTCCGTGGGAGGAGCGGGAGGGATTCGGCACCGGGGAGCTGTTTTTT	CASSPWEEREGFGTGELFF
TRBV11-2	-	-	TRBJ2-5	TGTGCCAGCAGCTCCAGGGAGCGGACCCAAGAGACCCAGTACTTC	CASSSRERTQETQYF
TRBV14	-	once	TRBJ2-7	TGTGCCAGCAGCCTGGGAGGCAGAGCCTCCTACGAGCAGTACTTC	CASSLGGRASYEQYF
TRBV7-9	TRBD1	-	TRBJ2-2	TGTGCCAGCAGCCCCTTGGGACAGGGGGCCGGGGAGCTGTTTTTT	CASSPLGQGAGELFF
TRBV4-1	-	-	TRBJ2-1	TGCGCCAGCAGCCTCCGTGGTTGGGATGAGCAGTTCTTC	CASSLRGWDEQFF
TRBV7-2	-	-	TRBJ1-1	TGTGCCAGCAGCTTATCGGTGATCGGCACTGAAGCTTTCTTT	CASSLSVIGTEAFF
TRBV28	-	-	TRBJ1-2	TGTGCCAGCAGTTTGGGGGGGGATCCAGCCTTCTATGGCTACACCTTC	CASSLGGDPAFYGYTF
TRBV19	-	-	TRBJ2-7	TGTGCCAGTAGTCCTGGGGCCCACGAGCAGTACTTC	CASSPGAHEQYF
TRBV7-9	-	-	TRBJ1-2	TGTGCCACTCGGGGGAGGAACTATGGCTACACCTTC	CATRGRNYGYTF
TRBV28	-	-	TRBJ2-5	TGTGCCAGCAGACCCCCCGCCCAATCATGGCACCAAGAGACCCAGTACTTC	CASRPPAQSWHQETQYF
TRBV9	TRBD1	once	TRBJ2-7	TGTGCCAGCAGTAAGATGGGGACAGGGTTTAACGAGCAGTACTTC	CASSKMGTGFNEQYF
TRBV30	TRBD1	-	TRBJ1-5	TGTGCCTGGAGTGTGAAGGGGGCTCATACGAATCAGCCCCAGCATTTT	CAWSVKGAHTNQPQHF
TRBV27	TRBD2	-	TRBJ2-1	TGTGCCAGTACCGCTAGCGGGACCTACAATGAGCAGTTCTTC	CASTASGTYNEQFF
TRBV28	TRBD2	once	TRBJ2-7	TGTGCCAGCAGCCGCTTCTTCGAGCGGGGGGGGTTTGAGCAGTACTTC	CASSRFFERGGFEQYF
TRBV11-3	-	-	TRBJ1-1	TGTGCCAGCAGCACAACAGGGAACACTGAAGCTTTCTTT	CASSTTGNTEAFF
TRBV7-9	-	once	TRBJ2-3	TGTGCCAGCAGGCTTACGGCAGGGAGTTTGACAGATACGCAGTATTTT	CASRLTAGSLTDTQYF
TRBV5-4	TRBD2	-	TRBJ2-7	TGTGCCAGCAGCTTGGCCCTAGCGGGAGTTTACGAGCAGTACTTC	CASSLALAGVYEQYF
TRBV7-8	-	-	TRBJ2-3	TGTGCCAGCACCCCTTCGGGGCAGGTAGTGGATACGCAGTATTTT	CASTPSGQVVDTQYF
TRBV27	-	-	TRBJ2-3	TGTGCCAGCAGTTTGGGCTCCCCTAGCACAGATACGCAGTATTTT	CASSLGSPSTDTQYF
TRBV11-2	-	-	TRBJ2-7	TGTGCCAGCAGCTTAGGCGTTCCCTACGAGCAGTACTTC	CASSLGVPYEQYF
TRBV9	TRBD2	-	TRBJ2-3	TGTGCCAGCAGCGGCATCCCCAGCGGGAGGGCCCCAGATACGCAGTATTTT	CASSGIPSGRAPDTQYF
TRBV10-3	TRBD2	-	TRBJ2-6	TGTGCCATCAGTGTCGGGGCGGGAGGGCCTTCTGGGGCCAACGTCCTGACTTTC	CAISVGAGGPSGANVLTF
TRBV5-1	-	few	TRBJ2-7	TGCGCCAGCAGCTTGGACCCTTCCTACGAGCAGTACTTC	CASSLDPSYEQYF
TRBV29-1	-	-	TRBJ1-1	TGCAGCGTTGAAGAAGGGACTGAAGCTTTCTTT	CSVEEGTEAFF
TRBV28	TRBD1	-	TRBJ1-4	TGTGCCAGCGGGCGCAGGGGGCGATACGCTAATGAAAAACTGTTTTTT	CASGRRGRYANEKLFF
TRBV13	-	-	TRBJ1-1	TGTGCCAGTCCCGACCGGAACACTGAAGCTTTCTTT	CASPDRNTEAFF
TRBV28	TRBD1	-	TRBJ2-3	TGTGCCAGCAGTATGGACAGGGGAAAAGATACGCAGTATTTT	CASSMDRGKDTQYF
TRBV27	TRBD1	few	TRBJ1-1	TGTGCCAGCAGGTCAGGGGGCGGAGGTGAAGCTTTCTTT	CASRSGGGGEAFF
TRBV10-3	-	-	TRBJ2-5	TGTGCCATCAGTGAGTCTGGGGGGCAAGAGACCCAGTACTTC	CAISESGGQETQYF
TRBV6-1	TRBD1	-	TRBJ2-7	TGTGCCAGCAGGCACAGACAGGGCTACGAGCAGTACTTC	CASRHRQGYEQYF
TRBV5-1	TRBD2	-	TRBJ2-3	TGCGCCAGCAGCCAAGGACTAGCGGGAGTACCAGATACGCAGTATTTT	CASSQGLAGVPDTQYF
TRBV7-6	-	-	TRBJ2-7	TGTGCCAGCAGCCCTTTGGTTCAGGAAACCTACGAGCAGTACTTC	CASSPLVQETYEQYF
TRBV28	-	-	TRBJ2-3	TGTGCCATCGACTCGGGAGTCGGCACAGATACGCAGTATTTT	CAIDSGVGTDTQYF
TRBV11-2	-	once	TRBJ2-1	TGTGCCAGCAGCTTGGGGGCAGACTCCTACAATGAGCAGTTCTTC	CASSLGADSYNEQFF
TRBV7-8	-	-	TRBJ1-1	TGTGCCAGCAGCCCTAAAATAACGACAGTTGAAGCTTTCTTT	CASSPKITTVEAFF
TRBV7-9	-	-	TRBJ2-2	TGTGCCAGCAGCTTAAAGGCGTCGAACACCGGGGAGCTGTTTTTT	CASSLKASNTGELFF
TRBV4-3	-	-	TRBJ1-1	TGCGCCAGCAGCCAAGATCGTGTGGGGTGGACTGAAGCTTTCTTT	CASSQDRVGWTEAFF
TRBV7-2	-	-	TRBJ1-1	TGTGCCAGCAGCTCCCGCCGAAATTACAGTACCGATAGGACTGAAGCTTTCTTT	CASSSRRNYSTDRTEAFF
TRBV19	-	-	TRBJ2-6	TGTGCCAGTAGTATAATGGAAGCTGGGGCCAACGTCCTGACTTTC	CASSIMEAGANVLTF
TRBV4-1	TRBD1	once	TRBJ1-2	TGCGCCAGCAGCCCCGGGACAGGAATCAACGGCTACACCTTC	CASSPGTGINGYTF
TRBV7-2	-	-	TRBJ2-3	TGTGCCAGCAGCTCATGGTTAGGGACAGATACGCAGTATTTT	CASSSWLGTDTQYF
TRBV27	-	-	TRBJ2-7	TGTGCCAGCAGTTTGACCTTGCGGCCCGACGAGCAGTACTTC	CASSLTLRPDEQYF
TRBV27	-	once	TRBJ2-2	TGTGCCAGCAGTTTATCGATTTCTACAGGGACTAACGGGGAGCTGTTTTTT	CASSLSISTGTNGELFF
TRBV19	-	-	TRBJ2-5	TGTGCCAGTAGTATTGTCAGTTCGGAGACCCAGTACTTC	CASSIVSSETQYF
TRBV27	TRBD1	-	TRBJ2-1	TGTGCCAGCAGTTTTTTGGCACGGACAGGGGGCCCTCAGGAGCAGTTCTTC	CASSFLARTGGPQEQFF
TRBV11-2	TRBD1	-	TRBJ2-1	TGTGCCAGCACCACGGAAGGGACAGGGGGCTACAATGAGCAGTTCTTC	CASTTEGTGGYNEQFF
TRBV20-1	-	-	TRBJ2-7	TGCAGTGGCTTTTCCTACGAGCAGTACTTC	CSGFSYEQYF
TRBV6-5	-	-	TRBJ2-1	TGTGCCAGCAGTTATGGGAGGAACAATGAGCAGTTCTTC	CASSYGRNNEQFF
TRBV5-6	-	-	TRBJ2-3	TGTGCCAGCAGCTTGTCTACAGGGTTAGGGAGGGCAGATACGCAGTATTTT	CASSLSTGLGRADTQYF
TRBV5-4	TRBD2	once	TRBJ2-1	TGTGCCAGCAGCTGGGGACTAGCGGACTCAGGCGATGAGCAGTTCTTC	CASSWGLADSGDEQFF
TRBV29-1	-	-	TRBJ1-2	TGCAGCGTTGTAATTCTACGGGGGGGCTTTAACTATGGCTACACCTTC	CSVVILRGGFNYGYTF
TRBV7-9	-	once	TRBJ1-2	TGTGCCAGCAGCGCCCGGGACAAGGCTTATAACTATGGCTACACCTTC	CASSARDKAYNYGYTF
TRBV7-9	-	once	TRBJ2-7	TGTGCCAGCAGCCCCCCCGACCGAGCCTACGAGCAGTACTTC	CASSPPDRAYEQYF
TRBV27	-	-	TRBJ2-7	TGTGCCAGCAGCCCCCTGAACACACCCTACGAGCAGTACTTC	CASSPLNTPYEQYF
TRBV4-1	-	-	TRBJ1-1	TGCGCCAGCAGCCAAAAAAGGAGGGAGATGGACACTGAAGCTTTCTTT	CASSQKRREMDTEAFF
TRBV7-2	-	-	TRBJ2-7	TGTGCCAGCAGCCCCCGGACTATCTCCTACGAGCAGTACTTC	CASSPRTISYEQYF
TRBV30	-	-	TRBJ2-7	TGTGCCTGGAGTTCTGGGACGGTGGCCATCGCGGGGTACGAGCAGTACTTC	CAWSSGTVAIAGYEQYF
TRBV12-5	-	-	TRBJ1-2	TGTGCTAGTGGTTCGGAGACCTTTTATGGCTACACCTTC	CASGSETFYGYTF
TRBV4-1	-	-	TRBJ1-2	TGCGCCAGCAGCCAAGTTGAACACTCCCGCCCCCACTATGGCTACACCTTC	CASSQVEHSRPHYGYTF